This T cell receptor beta chain was recovered during a study of human T cells and chemical hapten exposure. Study-level findings and limits: A positive correlation with patch test score was shown by PT1 expanded TCR counts.

TCRdb processed the RACE reads anew with MiXCR; each CDR3 protein has one entry. The repertoire holds fewer than 200,000 distinct CDR3 sequences, around 30% seen once, with 2% to 2.5% in the top ten. From germline, CDR1 is MDHEN and CDR2 SYDVKM. This CDR3 contains 10 residues. The V end was cut by 10 bases, the J end by 5 bases, with 8 bases between. Indicated time point: patch test 3, about 24 weeks after DPC sensitization. The treatment here: therapeutic diphenylcyclopropenone sensitization with weekly scalp DPC. This clonotype was found a few times. Its target is unknown. The specimen comprised whole blood, sampled in connection with sensitization to the hapten diphenylcyclopropenone (DPC). The receptor was isolated from a woman younger than 30 with alopecia areata. Some clones in this sample may be carry-over from other donors' samples. J is TRBJ1-1 and V is TRBV28; D unresolved. The CDR3 sequence: CAIKETEAFF. In DNA form, the CDR3 reads TGTGCCATCAAGGAAACTGAAGCTTTCTTT.